This T cell receptor (beta chain) was sequenced for a study of blood T cell repertoires in COVID-19. Study overall: Acute-phase and convalescent COVID-19 samples originated in the United States, Italy and Spain. Sources were T cells, B-cell-depleted T cells, or PBMCs; the material itself was cDNA or gDNA.

In the authors' workflow: For nucleated cells, counts were estimated from reference gene primer amplification. TCRdb's copy holds only in-frame clones and misses some; the assay was immunoSEQ multiplex PCR. The V and J calls and the clone size are those of that table, but D and trimming were determined from the DNA. The data show 150,000 to 200,000 clones, 80% to 90% seen once. The CDR3 is 12 residues long. Germline V lookup: CDR1 SGHDN, CDR2 FVKESK. Trimming removed 5 bases from V and 4 bases from J, with 8 bases in between. Participant ages covered roughly 18 to 89 years across 25 or so US areas. Sequenced input: PBMCs or T cells enriched from blood (not recorded which). This TCR derives from a woman aged 18-29 years who had recovered from COVID-19. V usage is TRBV14 and J usage is TRBJ1-2, with D possibly matching TRBD1 (5 bases). The CDR3 spells CASSDSFYGYTF. For the CDR3, the DNA is TGTGCCAGCAGCGACAGCTTCTATGGCTACACCTTC. The variable domain in full, completed from reference TRBV14 and TRBJ1-2, reads EAGVTQFPSHSVIEKGQTVTLRCDPISGHDNLYWYRRVMGKEIKFLLHFVKESKQDESGMPNNRFLAERTGGTYSTLKVQPAELEDSGVYFCASSDSFYGYTFGSGTRLTVV.